The clone carrying this T cell receptor beta chain has just one count. Its specificity is not known. The data derive from a study of T cell responses to AZD1222 COVID-19 vaccine. Broader study findings: Sampling captured repertoires only after the peak T cell response. Unmutated variant regions reportedly attract nearly half of all spike-specific TCRs.

The V and J ends lost 0 bases and 3 bases respectively, with 9 bases between them. In germline, CDR1 is LNHNV, CDR2 YYDKDF (reference sequence). This CDR3 has 15 amino acids. TCRdb's copy holds only in-frame clones and misses some; the assay was immunoSEQ multiplex PCR. Of some 100,000 clones detected, about 88% appear once; the ten largest clones hold just over 3.5%. Material: peripheral blood, obtained 28 days after the second AZD1222 dose. The rearrangement links TRBV15 to TRBJ1-5; D remains unclear. The receptor's source is an adult who received the AZD1222 COVID-19 vaccine. CDR3 sequence reads: CATSRDPGYNQPQHF. CDR3 coding DNA: TGTGCCACCAGCAGAGATCCGGGGTACAATCAGCCCCAGCATTTT. Full variable domain (missing parts from reference TRBV15 and TRBJ1-5): DAMVIQNPRYQVTQFGKPVTLSCSQTLNHNVMYWYQQKSSQAPKLLFHYYDKDFNNEADTPDNFQSRRPNTSFCFLDIRSPGLGDTAMYLCATSRDPGYNQPQHFGDGTRLSIL.